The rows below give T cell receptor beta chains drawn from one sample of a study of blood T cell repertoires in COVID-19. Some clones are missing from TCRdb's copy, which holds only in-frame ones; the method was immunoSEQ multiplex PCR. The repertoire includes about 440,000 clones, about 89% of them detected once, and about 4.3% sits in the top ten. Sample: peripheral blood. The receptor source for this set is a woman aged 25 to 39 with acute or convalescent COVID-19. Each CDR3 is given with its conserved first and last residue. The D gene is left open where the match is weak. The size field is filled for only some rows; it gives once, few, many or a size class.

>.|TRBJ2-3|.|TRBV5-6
TGTGCCAGCAGCTCAAGCGGGCGCAGCACAGATACGCAGTATTTT
CASSSSGRSTDTQYF
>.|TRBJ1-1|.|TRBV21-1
TGTGCCAGCAGCACAGGTGACACTGAAGCTTTCTTT
CASSTGDTEAFF
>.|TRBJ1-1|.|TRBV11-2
TGTGCCAGCAGCTTAGATCGACGGAGTGAAGCTTTCTTT
CASSLDRRSEAFF
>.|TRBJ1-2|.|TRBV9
TGTGCCAGCAGCGTTTGGGGCGGACAGCAGTATGGCTACACCTTC
CASSVWGGQQYGYTF
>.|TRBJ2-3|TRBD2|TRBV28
TGTGCCAGCATTAGGAGCGGGGGAGCAGATACGCAGTATTTT
CASIRSGGADTQYF
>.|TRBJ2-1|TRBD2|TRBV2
TGTGCCAGCAGCAAAGCTGCGGGGGGCTCCTACAATGAGCAGTTCTTC
CASSKAAGGSYNEQFF
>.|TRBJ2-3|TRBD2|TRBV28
TGTGCCAGCAGCCGAGCCCCCCGGACTAGCGTTCCCACAGATACGCAGTATTTT
CASSRAPRTSVPTDTQYF
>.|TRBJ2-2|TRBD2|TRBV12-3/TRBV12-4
TGTGCCAGCAGTTTTGAGCGGGGCTCGGAGCTGTTTTTT
CASSFERGSELFF
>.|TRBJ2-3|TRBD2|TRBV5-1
TGCGCCAGCAGCTTGGTCATAGCGGGGTTCGGGGATACGCAGTATTTT
CASSLVIAGFGDTQYF
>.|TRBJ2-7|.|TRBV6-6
TGTGCCACCGGGGGATACGAGCAGTACTTC
CATGGYEQYF
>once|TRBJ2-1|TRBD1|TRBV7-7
TGTGCCAGCAGCTCCCGCCTGACAGGGATCAATGAGCAGTTCTTC
CASSSRLTGINEQFF
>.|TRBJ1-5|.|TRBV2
TGTGCCAGCAGCTACAGTAGTTGGCCCCAGCATTTT
CASSYSSWPQHF
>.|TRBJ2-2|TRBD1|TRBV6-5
TGTGCATCCACGACGGGACAGGCGGGCACCGGGGAGCTGTTTTTT
CASTTGQAGTGELFF
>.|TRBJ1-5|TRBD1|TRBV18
TGTGCCAGCTCAGCCCGGGACAGGGAGCCCCAGCATTTT
CASSARDREPQHF
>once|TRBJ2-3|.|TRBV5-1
TGCGCCAGCAGCTTAAGGACAGACACTAAGGGGGCAGATACGCAGTATTTT
CASSLRTDTKGADTQYF
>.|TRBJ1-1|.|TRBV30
TGTGCCTGGAGTGTCATACAGAACACTGAAGCTTTCTTT
CAWSVIQNTEAFF
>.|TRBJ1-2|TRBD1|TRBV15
TGTGCCACCAGCAGAGGTGGGACAGGGAGGACCAACTATGGCTACACCTTC
CATSRGGTGRTNYGYTF
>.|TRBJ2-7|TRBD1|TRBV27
TGTGCCAGCAGCCCTAGGGACAGTACCTACGAGCAGTACTTC
CASSPRDSTYEQYF
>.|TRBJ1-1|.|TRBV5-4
TGTGCCAGCAGCGCGGAGGGGCTGAACACTGAAGCTTTCTTT
CASSAEGLNTEAFF
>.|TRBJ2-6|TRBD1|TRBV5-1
TGCGCCAGCAGCTCAGAGCAGGGGGCTGTCTCTGGGGCCAACGTCCTGACTTTC
CASSSEQGAVSGANVLTF
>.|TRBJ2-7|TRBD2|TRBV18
TGTGCCAGCTCACTGACTAGCCCGTCAAGCTCCTACGAGCAGTACTTC
CASSLTSPSSSYEQYF
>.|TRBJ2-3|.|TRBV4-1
TGCGCCAGCAGCCAAGTAGGCGGGATAGCGCAGTATTTT
CASSQVGGIAQYF
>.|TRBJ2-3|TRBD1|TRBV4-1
TGCGCCAGCAGCCAAGTACTGGACAGGGGGCTCACCAATACGCAGTATTTT
CASSQVLDRGLTNTQYF
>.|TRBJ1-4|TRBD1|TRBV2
TGTGCCAGCAGTCACCGGGACAGGATAACTAATGAAAAACTGTTTTTT
CASSHRDRITNEKLFF
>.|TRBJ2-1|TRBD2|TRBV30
TGTGCCTGGAGTGTTAGGTTGGCGGGGGGGAACAATGAGCAGTTCTTC
CAWSVRLAGGNNEQFF
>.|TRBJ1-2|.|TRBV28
TGTGCCAGCAGTCGGACAGTCCGTGGCTACACCTTC
CASSRTVRGYTF
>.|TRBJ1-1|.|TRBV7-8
TGTGCCAGCAGCTTGACAGCCGGCCTGAACACTGAAGCTTTCTTT
CASSLTAGLNTEAFF
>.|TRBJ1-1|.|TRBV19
TGTGCCAGTAGTATGGAGTACACTGAAGCTTTCTTT
CASSMEYTEAFF
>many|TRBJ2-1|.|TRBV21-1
TGTGCCAGCCTCACAAGGGGGTCTGACAATGAGCAGTTCTTC
CASLTRGSDNEQFF
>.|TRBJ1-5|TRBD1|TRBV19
TGTGCCAGTAGTATAGATCCCCTCACAGGGGGCGACCTTTATAGCAATCAGCCCCAGCATTTT
CASSIDPLTGGDLYSNQPQHF
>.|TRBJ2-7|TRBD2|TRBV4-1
TGCGCCAGCAGCCAAGCGGGGGGACTGTCCTACGAGCAGTACTTC
CASSQAGGLSYEQYF
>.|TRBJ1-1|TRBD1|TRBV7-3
TGTGCCAGCCATGCGCGGACAGGGGCAGGAAACACTGAAGCTTTCTTT
CASHARTGAGNTEAFF
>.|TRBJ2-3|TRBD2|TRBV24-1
TGTGCCACCAGTGACCCTCAGATAGCGGGGTATACGCAGTATTTT
CATSDPQIAGYTQYF
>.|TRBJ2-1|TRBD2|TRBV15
TGTGCCACCAGCAGAACCCGCGGGGGGTCCTACAATGAGCAGTTCTTC
CATSRTRGGSYNEQFF
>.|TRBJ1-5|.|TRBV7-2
TGTGCCAGCAGCTTAGCAGCGGGGGTGGGTCAGCCCCAGCATTTT
CASSLAAGVGQPQHF
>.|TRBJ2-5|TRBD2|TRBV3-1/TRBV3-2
TGTGCCAGCAGTCCTAGCGGGGTTGAGACCCAGTACTTC
CASSPSGVETQYF
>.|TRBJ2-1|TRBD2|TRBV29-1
TGCAGCGTTGAGGGTCTAGCGGGGAATGAGCAGTTCTTC
CSVEGLAGNEQFF
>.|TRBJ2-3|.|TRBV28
TGTGCCAGCAGTCGCAGGGCCGGCACAGATACGCAGTATTTT
CASSRRAGTDTQYF
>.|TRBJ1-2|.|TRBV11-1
TGTGCCAGCAGCTTAGAGGCAGGGGACTATGGCTACACCTTC
CASSLEAGDYGYTF
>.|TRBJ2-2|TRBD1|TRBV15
TGTGCCACCAAGATGCAGGGGGCTATTGCCGGGGAGCTGTTTTTT
CATKMQGAIAGELFF
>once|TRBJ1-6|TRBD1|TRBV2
TGTGCCAGCAGCGACAGGGGGACTTCACCCCTCCACTTT
CASSDRGTSPLHF
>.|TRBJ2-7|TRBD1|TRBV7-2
TGTGCCAGCAGCCTGACAGGGACCGAAGTCTACGAGCAGTACTTC
CASSLTGTEVYEQYF
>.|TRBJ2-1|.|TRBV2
TGTGCCAGCAGTGAAAACAGGGAGGGTTACAATGAGCAGTTCTTC
CASSENREGYNEQFF
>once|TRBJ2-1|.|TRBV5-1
TGCGCCAGCAGGGATCAGGGCCCCTACAATGAGCAGTTCTTC
CASRDQGPYNEQFF
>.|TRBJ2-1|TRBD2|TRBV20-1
TGCAGTGCTAGTTCGGGGGGGGTGAACAATGAGCAGTTCTTC
CSASSGGVNNEQFF
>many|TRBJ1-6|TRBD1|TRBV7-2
TGTGCCAGCAGCTTAGGACAGGGAAGTTCACCCCTCCACTTT
CASSLGQGSSPLHF
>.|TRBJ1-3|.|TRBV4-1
TGCGCCAGCAGCCAACAAGAAGGACTGTCCTCCTCTGGAAACACCATATATTTT
CASSQQEGLSSSGNTIYF
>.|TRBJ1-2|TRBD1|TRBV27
TGTGCCAGCAGTTTAGGGACAGGGACTGGCTACACCTTC
CASSLGTGTGYTF
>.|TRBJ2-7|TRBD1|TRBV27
TGTGCCAGCAGTTTAGATGTCGGGACAGTCTACGAGCAGTACTTC
CASSLDVGTVYEQYF
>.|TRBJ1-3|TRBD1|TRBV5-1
TGCGCCAGCAGCTTGGCAGGGGGACGGAACCTCTCTGGAAACACCATATATTTT
CASSLAGGRNLSGNTIYF